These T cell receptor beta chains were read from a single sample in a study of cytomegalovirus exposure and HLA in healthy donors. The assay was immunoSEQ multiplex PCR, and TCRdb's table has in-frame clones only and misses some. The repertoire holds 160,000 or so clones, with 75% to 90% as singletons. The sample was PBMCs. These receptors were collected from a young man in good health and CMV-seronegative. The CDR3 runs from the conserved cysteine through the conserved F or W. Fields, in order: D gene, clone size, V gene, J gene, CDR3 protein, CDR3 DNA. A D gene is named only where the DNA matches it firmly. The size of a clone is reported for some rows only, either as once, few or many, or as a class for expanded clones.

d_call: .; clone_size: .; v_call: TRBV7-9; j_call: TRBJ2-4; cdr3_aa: CASSARGGTVQYF; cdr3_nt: TGTGCCAGCAGCGCTCGTGGCGGCACCGTTCAGTACTTC
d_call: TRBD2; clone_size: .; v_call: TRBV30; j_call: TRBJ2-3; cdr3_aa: CAWSVSGLAGGITDTQYF; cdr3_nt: TGTGCCTGGAGTGTATCGGGACTAGCGGGAGGGATTACAGATACGCAGTATTTT
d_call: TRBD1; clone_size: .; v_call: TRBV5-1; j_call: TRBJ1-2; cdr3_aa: CASSLADGGQHGYTF; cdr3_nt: TGCGCCAGCAGCTTGGCCGACGGGGGACAGCATGGCTACACCTTC
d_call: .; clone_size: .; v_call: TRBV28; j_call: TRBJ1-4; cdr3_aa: CASSLRAGEKLFF; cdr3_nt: TGTGCCAGCAGTTTGAGGGCGGGAGAGAAACTGTTTTTT
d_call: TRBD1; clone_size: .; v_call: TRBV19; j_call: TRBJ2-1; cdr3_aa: CASSLRRGLYNEQFF; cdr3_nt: TGTGCCAGTAGTTTACGAAGGGGGCTCTACAATGAGCAGTTCTTC
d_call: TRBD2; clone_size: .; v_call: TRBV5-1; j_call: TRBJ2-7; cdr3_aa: CASSPRGGLAYEQYF; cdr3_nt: TGCGCCAGCAGCCCTCGGGGGGGGCTAGCCTACGAGCAGTACTTC
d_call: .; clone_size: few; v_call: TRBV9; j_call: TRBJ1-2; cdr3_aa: CASSVEAQGGYGYTF; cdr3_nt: TGTGCCAGCAGCGTAGAAGCGCAGGGAGGCTATGGCTACACCTTC
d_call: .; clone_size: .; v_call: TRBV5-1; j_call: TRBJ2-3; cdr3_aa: CASSLVGVSTDTQYF; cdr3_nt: TGCGCCAGCAGCTTGGTTGGAGTCAGCACAGATACGCAGTATTTT
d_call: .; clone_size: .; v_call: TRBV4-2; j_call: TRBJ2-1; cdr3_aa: CASSQELAGSSHNEQFF; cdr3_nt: TGTGCCAGCAGCCAAGAATTGGCGGGGAGCTCCCACAATGAGCAGTTCTTC
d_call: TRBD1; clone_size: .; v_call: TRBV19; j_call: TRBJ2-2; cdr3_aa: CASSIWGGTGDTGELFF; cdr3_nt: TGTGCCAGTAGTATTTGGGGGGGGACAGGGGACACCGGGGAGCTGTTTTTT
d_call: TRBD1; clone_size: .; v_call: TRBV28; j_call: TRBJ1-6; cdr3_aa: CASSLRGTGNSPLHF; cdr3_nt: TGTGCCAGCAGTTTACGGGGGACAGGGAATTCACCCCTCCACTTT
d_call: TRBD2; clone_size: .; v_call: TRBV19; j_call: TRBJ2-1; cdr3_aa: CASSFPSAAGIRSEQFF; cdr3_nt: TGTGCCAGTAGTTTTCCCTCGGCAGCGGGAATTAGGAGTGAGCAGTTCTTC
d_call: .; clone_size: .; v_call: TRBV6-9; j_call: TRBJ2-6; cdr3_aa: CASSYPADRGHGANVLTF; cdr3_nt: TGTGCCAGCAGTTATCCGGCGGATAGGGGTCACGGGGCCAACGTCCTGACTTTC
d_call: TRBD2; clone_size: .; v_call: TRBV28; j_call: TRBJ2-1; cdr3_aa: CASSPLGTGRFQRGSYNEQFF; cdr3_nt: TGTGCCAGCAGTCCCCTCGGCACTGGCAGGTTCCAGCGGGGCTCCTACAATGAGCAGTTCTTC
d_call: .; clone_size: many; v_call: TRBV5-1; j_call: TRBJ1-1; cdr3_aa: CASSLGRNTEAFF; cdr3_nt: TGCGCCAGCAGCTTGGGGAGGAACACTGAAGCTTTCTTT
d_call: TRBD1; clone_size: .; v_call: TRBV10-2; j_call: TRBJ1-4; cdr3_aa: CASGGQATNEKLFF; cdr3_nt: TGCGCCAGCGGGGGACAGGCAACTAATGAAAAACTGTTTTTT
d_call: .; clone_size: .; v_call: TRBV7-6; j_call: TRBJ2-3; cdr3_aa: CASSFALTSTDTQYF; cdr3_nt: TGTGCCAGCAGCTTCGCCCTGACTAGCACAGATACGCAGTATTTT
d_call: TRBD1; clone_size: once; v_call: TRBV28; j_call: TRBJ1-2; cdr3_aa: CAPHPRDRANYGYTF; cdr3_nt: TGTGCCCCACACCCACGGGACAGGGCTAACTATGGCTACACCTTC
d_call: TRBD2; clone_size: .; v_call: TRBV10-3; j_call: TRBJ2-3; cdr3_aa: CAISSPGGAGDTQYF; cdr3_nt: TGTGCCATCTCCAGCCCGGGGGGGGCAGGTGATACGCAGTATTTT
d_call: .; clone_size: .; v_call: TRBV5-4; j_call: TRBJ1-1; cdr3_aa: CASSLVGLNTEAFF; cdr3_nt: TGTGCCAGCAGCTTGGTGGGGCTGAACACTGAAGCTTTCTTT
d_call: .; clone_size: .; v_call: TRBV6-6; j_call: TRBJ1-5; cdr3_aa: CASSFRPHSNQPQHF; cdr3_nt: TGTGCCAGCAGTTTCAGGCCTCATAGCAATCAGCCCCAGCATTTT
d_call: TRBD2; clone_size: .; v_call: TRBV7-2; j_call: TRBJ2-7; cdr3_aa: CASSLVVETSSHEQYF; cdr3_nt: TGTGCCAGCAGCTTAGTGGTTGAGACTAGCAGCCACGAGCAGTACTTC
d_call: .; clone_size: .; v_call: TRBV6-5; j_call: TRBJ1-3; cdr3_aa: CASSNYNGNTIYF; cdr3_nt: TGTGCCAGCAGTAATTATAATGGAAACACCATATATTTT
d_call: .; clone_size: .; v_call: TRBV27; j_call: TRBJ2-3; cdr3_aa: CASSLTSTDTQYF; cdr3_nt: TGTGCCAGCAGTTTAACTAGCACAGATACGCAGTATTTT
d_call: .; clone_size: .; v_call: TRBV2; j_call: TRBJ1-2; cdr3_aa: CATLGGGGLGYGYTF; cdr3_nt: TGTGCCACGCTAGGCGGGGGGGGGCTGGGCTATGGCTACACCTTC
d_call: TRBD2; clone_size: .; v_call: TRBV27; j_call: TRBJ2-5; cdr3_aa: CASSSPGLAGGIGTQYF; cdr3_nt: TGTGCCAGCAGTTCCCCTGGACTAGCGGGGGGTATAGGGACCCAGTACTTC
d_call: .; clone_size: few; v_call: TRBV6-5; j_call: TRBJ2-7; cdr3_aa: CASSESISSYEQYF; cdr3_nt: TGTGCCAGCAGTGAATCGATCAGCTCCTACGAGCAGTACTTC
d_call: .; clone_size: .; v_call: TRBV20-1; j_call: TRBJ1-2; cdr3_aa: CSAREGYGYTF; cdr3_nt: TGCAGTGCCCGAGAGGGATATGGCTACACCTTC
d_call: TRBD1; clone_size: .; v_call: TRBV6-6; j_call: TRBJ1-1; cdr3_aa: CASTLGQGARGAFF; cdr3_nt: TGTGCCAGCACCCTGGGACAGGGGGCAAGAGGAGCTTTCTTT
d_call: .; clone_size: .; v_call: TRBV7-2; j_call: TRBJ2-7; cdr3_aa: CASSSFPREQYF; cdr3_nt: TGTGCCAGCAGCTCCTTCCCTCGCGAGCAGTACTTC
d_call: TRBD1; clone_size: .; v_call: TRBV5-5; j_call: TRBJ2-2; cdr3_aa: CASSSDRGLVRTGELFF; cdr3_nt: TGTGCCAGCAGCTCGGACAGGGGGCTCGTTCGAACCGGGGAGCTGTTTTTT
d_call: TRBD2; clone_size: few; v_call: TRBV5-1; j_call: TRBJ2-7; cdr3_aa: CASSLTSGTYEQYF; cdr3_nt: TGCGCCAGCAGCTTGACTAGCGGCACCTACGAGCAGTACTTC
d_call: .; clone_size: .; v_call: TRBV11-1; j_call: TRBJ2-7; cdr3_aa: CASSPSAGTYYEQYF; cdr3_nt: TGTGCCAGCAGCCCCTCGGCAGGTACGTACTACGAGCAGTACTTC
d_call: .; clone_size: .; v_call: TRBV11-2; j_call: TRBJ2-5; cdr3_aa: CASSLARTGPETQYF; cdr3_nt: TGTGCCAGCAGCTTAGCGAGGACTGGACCAGAGACCCAGTACTTC
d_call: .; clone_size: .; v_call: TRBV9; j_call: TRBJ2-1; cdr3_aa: CASSVGGLSNEQFF; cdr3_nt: TGTGCCAGCAGCGTAGGAGGCCTGAGCAATGAGCAGTTCTTC
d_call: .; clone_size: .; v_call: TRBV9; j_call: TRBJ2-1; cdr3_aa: CASSQTRASSYNEQFF; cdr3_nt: TGTGCCAGCAGCCAAACCCGTGCCAGTTCCTACAATGAGCAGTTCTTC
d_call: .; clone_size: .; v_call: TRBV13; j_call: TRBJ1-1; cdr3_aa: CASTPEQAGFLRTEAFF; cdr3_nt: TGTGCCAGCACCCCCGAGCAGGCAGGTTTTCTTCGCACTGAAGCTTTCTTT
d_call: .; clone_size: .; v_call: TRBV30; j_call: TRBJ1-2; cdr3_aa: CAWDTVGYTF; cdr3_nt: TGTGCCTGGGATACAGTCGGCTACACCTTC
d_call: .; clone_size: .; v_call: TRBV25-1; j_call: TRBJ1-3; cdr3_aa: CASSVEGRNTIYF; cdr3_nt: TGTGCCAGCAGTGTGGAGGGGAGGAACACCATATATTTT
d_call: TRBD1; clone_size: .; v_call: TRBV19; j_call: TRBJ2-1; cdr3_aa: CASRDRVLGSYNEQFF; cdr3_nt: TGTGCCAGTAGAGACAGGGTATTGGGCTCCTACAATGAGCAGTTCTTC
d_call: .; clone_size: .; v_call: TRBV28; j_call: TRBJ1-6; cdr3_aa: CASSLATPGRGSPLHF; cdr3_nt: TGTGCCAGCAGTTTAGCGACCCCGGGAAGAGGGTCACCCCTCCACTTT
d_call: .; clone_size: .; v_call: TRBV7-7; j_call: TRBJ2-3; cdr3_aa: CASSLDERDTQYF; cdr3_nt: TGTGCCAGCAGCTTAGACGAGAGGGATACGCAGTATTTT
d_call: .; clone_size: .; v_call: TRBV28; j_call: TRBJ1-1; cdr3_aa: CASSLYAEVWAFF; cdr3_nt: TGTGCCAGCAGTTTATATGCAGAGGTTTGGGCTTTCTTT
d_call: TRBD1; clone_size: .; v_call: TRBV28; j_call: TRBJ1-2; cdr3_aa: CASSLLDRAGGYTF; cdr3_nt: TGTGCCAGCAGTTTATTGGACAGGGCAGGAGGCTACACCTTC
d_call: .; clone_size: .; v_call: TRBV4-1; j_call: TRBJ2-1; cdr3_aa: CASSQVWAGQFF; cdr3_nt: TGCGCCAGCAGCCAAGTTTGGGCCGGGCAGTTCTTC
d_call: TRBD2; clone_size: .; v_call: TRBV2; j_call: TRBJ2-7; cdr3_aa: CASDREGGEQYF; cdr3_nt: TGTGCCAGCGATAGGGAGGGCGGCGAGCAGTACTTC